This T cell receptor (beta chain) stems from a study of blood T cell repertoires in COVID-19. Study overall: Spain, Italy and the United States supplied samples that represented acute and convalescent COVID-19.

Using immunoSEQ multiplex PCR, the repertoire was profiled, and TCRdb retains in-frame clones only, with some absent. The table includes about 220,000 clones, roughly 84% detected once. The source of this sequence is a woman under 40 who had recovered from COVID-19. Specimen: peripheral blood.

DNA of the CDR3: TGTGCCAGCAGCGAGGGCGGGACGCAGTATTTT. It translates to CASSEGGTQYF. This chain uses TRBV7-3 with TRBJ2-3, with D possibly TRBD2 on 5 matching bases. V shed 5 bases and J shed 9 bases, with 9 bases lying between them. The CDR3 sequence is 11 residues long. Germline V gene lookup returns CDR1 SGHTA and CDR2 FQGTGA.